The entry below gives a single TCR beta chain sequence along with its context. Its antigen is unknown. Base qualities are missing; no much larger clone stands one base away. What the time point label conveys for this sample: pre-sensitization, week 0. In light of the paper, this sample's treatment or condition label describes: therapeutic diphenylcyclopropenone sensitization with weekly scalp DPC. Blood at each patch-test visit was drawn before the patch test was applied. To be eligible, patients had to be aged 18 to 70, diagnosed with alopecia and judged suitable for DPC therapy, while pregnant patients were excluded. Total RNA was isolated from unfractionated whole blood collected in Tempus Blood RNA tubes. This record belongs to a study of human T cells and chemical hapten exposure (dated by TCRdb to about 2021). Regarding the research as a whole: For sensitization, 2% DPC in acetone was applied to a roughly 2 cm by roughly 2 cm area of upper inner arm skin. Weekly therapeutic DPC doses were additionally applied to the scalp of patients throughout the roughly 22-week study period. Patch testing was performed on the upper back with Finn chambers containing 0.01% DPC, and the patch tests were scored after 6 days according to International Contact Dermatitis Research Group standards. The mostly female patient cohort included alopecia areata with under or over 50% scalp involvement, alopecia totalis and alopecia universalis. Libraries were pooled for sequencing, and variation in per-sample TCR yields was attributed mainly to small differences in library volumes within the pool. This study followed changes in the peripheral blood TCR repertoire in vivo during primary and secondary sensitization of alopecia patients to the hapten diphenylcyclopropenone (DPC). Blood samples were taken from patients before sensitization (week 0) and at 2, 6 and about 24 weeks after DPC sensitization. For TCR sequencing, blood came from 25 to 35 alopecia patients at anywhere from one to four time points (pre-sensitization, 2, 6 and 24 weeks). Study-level results and caveats: Repeated subsampling changed both the strength of the expansion versus patch-test correlation and the threshold at which that correlation became significant. Because every patient had alopecia, a presumed autoimmune disease, the patients' immune response might differ from that of healthy individuals. Expanded TCRs formed significantly more large CDR3 similarity clusters than pre-sensitization or healthy control sets, consistent with antigen-driven responses. Patch test score was positively correlated with the number of PT1 expanded TCRs, with significance at thresholds 8, 16 and 32 but not at 4. DPC sensitization did not change how many TCRs were above 1 in 1000 frequency, and no evidence was found of alterations in global repertoire structure.

Library preparation was by RACE. The instrument was a NextSeq 500. Library preparation attached unique molecular identifiers to individual cDNA molecules for quantitative, reproducible TCR counting. From each blood RNA sample, both TCR alpha and TCR beta chains were sequenced. In the paper's pipeline: A median of roughly 99,000 TCRs per sample was observed, with a range of about 23,224 to 750,000. V, J and CDR3 annotation of the TCR reads was performed with the Decombinator software suite. For PS versus PT1 abundance plots, all samples were subsampled to the same number of TCRs (28,000). TCRs were defined as expanded if absent before sensitization and observed at least eight times at the 2-week time point. TCRdb passed the public sequencing reads through fastp at Q25 and MiXCR, retaining productive beta sequences. Rows are combined by CDR3 protein, so each entry shows the most common genes and DNA. The V and J calls were not made by the authors but by TCRdb's processing. This sample lists tens of thousands of distinct CDR3 sequences; around an eighth were detected once. The ten most abundant clones make up 4.5% to 6% of the sample.

From cysteine to phenylalanine, the CDR3 is 15 amino acids long. Left in the record is the CDR3 DNA by itself, 45 bases read in frame from the first base. V is reduced by 6 bases and J by 1 base, leaving a spacing of 15 bases between them. The CDR1 and CDR2 encoded by the germline V gene are MDHEN and SYDVKM. This TCR was sampled from a woman aged 30 to 39 with alopecia areata. Some clones in this sample may be carry-over from other donors' samples. The V and J genes are TRBV28 and TRBJ1-1; the best D guess is TRBD1, with 6 bases matching. Here the sequenced sample was whole blood, taken in connection with sensitization to the hapten diphenylcyclopropenone (DPC). The DNA reads TGTGCCAGCAGCAAAGGGGGGGCTCGGAACACTGAAGCTTTCTTT. Its amino acids are CASSKGGARNTEAFF.